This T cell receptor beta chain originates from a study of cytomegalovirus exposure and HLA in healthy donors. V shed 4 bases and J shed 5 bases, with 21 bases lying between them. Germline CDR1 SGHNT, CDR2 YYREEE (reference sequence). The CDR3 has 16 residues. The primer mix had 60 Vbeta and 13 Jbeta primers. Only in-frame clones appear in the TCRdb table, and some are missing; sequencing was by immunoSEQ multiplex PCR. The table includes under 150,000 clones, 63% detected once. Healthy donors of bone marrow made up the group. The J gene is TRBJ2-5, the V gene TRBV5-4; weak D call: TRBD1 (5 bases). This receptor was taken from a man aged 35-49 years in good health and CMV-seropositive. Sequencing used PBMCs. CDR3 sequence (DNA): TGTGCCAGCAGCAACCTCGGTAGGGGCGGACGGGAGACCCAGTACTTC. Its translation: CASSNLGRGGRETQYF.